The present T cell receptor (beta chain) was sequenced within a study of blood T cell repertoires in COVID-19. Study background: The United States, Italy and Spain supplied acute and convalescent COVID-19 samples. T cells, B-cell-depleted T cells, or PBMCs supplied cDNA or gDNA.

Germline V gene sequence: CDR1 SGDLS, CDR2 YYNGEE. This CDR3 region has 15 residues. V lost 2 bases and J lost 7; bases outside the gene matches: 10. As handled by the study authors: Amplification from reference gene primers served as the basis for estimated nucleated cell counts. Sequenced by immunoSEQ multiplex PCR; TCRdb stores in-frame clones only, minus some. The DNA gave D and trimming, while V, J and clone size come from that table. The table shows 150,000 to 200,000 clones, with more than 60% occurring only once. The V call is TRBV9, the J call TRBJ2-5; 8 bases are a match to TRBD2. The specimen was peripheral blood. The receptor's source is a man in his 70s with acute or convalescent COVID-19. CDR3: CASSVAAGGPGTQYF. The CDR3 nucleotides read TGTGCCAGCAGCGTCGCGGCGGGAGGCCCCGGGACCCAGTACTTC.